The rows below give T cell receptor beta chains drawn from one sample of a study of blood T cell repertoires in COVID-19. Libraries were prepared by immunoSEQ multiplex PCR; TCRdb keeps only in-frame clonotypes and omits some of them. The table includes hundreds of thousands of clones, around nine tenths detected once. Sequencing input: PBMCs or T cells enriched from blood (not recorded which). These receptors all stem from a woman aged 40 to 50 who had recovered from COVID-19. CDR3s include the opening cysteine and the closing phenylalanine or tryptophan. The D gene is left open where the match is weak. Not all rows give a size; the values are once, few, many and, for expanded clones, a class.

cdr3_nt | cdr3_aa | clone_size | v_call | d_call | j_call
TGTGCCAGCAGCTTTATGTCAGGGGGAACAGATACGCAGTATTTT | CASSFMSGGTDTQYF | - | TRBV5-4 | TRBD1 | TRBJ2-3
TGTGCCAGCAGCTTAATCCTAGCCGGTTACACCGGGGAGCTGTTTTTT | CASSLILAGYTGELFF | - | TRBV7-2 | - | TRBJ2-2
TGCAGCGTCGATCAACTTGACGCTGGGGGGTCCTACAATGAGCAGTTCTTC | CSVDQLDAGGSYNEQFF | - | TRBV29-1 | - | TRBJ2-1
TGCGCCAGCAGCCAAGAAAAACTAGCGGACACAGATACGCAGTATTTT | CASSQEKLADTDTQYF | few | TRBV4-1 | TRBD2 | TRBJ2-3
TGTGCCAGCAGCTTAACAGGACGAAGCTCTGGGGCCAACGTCCTGACTTTC | CASSLTGRSSGANVLTF | - | TRBV7-9 | - | TRBJ2-6
TGTGCCAGCAGCCAGGACAGGGTACCTTACAATGAGCAGTTCTTC | CASSQDRVPYNEQFF | - | TRBV11-3 | TRBD1 | TRBJ2-1
TGTGCTAGCAGCTTAGAAGTGCGAGGGAACCGGACCTACGAGCAGTACTTC | CASSLEVRGNRTYEQYF | - | TRBV7-7 | - | TRBJ2-7
TGTGCCAGCAGCTTTGAGGGCTCGGGGACTGAAGCTTTCTTT | CASSFEGSGTEAFF | - | TRBV7-3 | - | TRBJ1-1
TGTGCCAGCGCTGGGGCGGCAGGAAACACCATATATTTT | CASAGAAGNTIYF | - | TRBV28 | - | TRBJ1-3
TGTGCCAGCAGCCCGTTTAGAAACACCATATATTTT | CASSPFRNTIYF | - | TRBV7-2 | - | TRBJ1-3
TGTGCCAGCTCTCCTAGGGGCTACACCTTC | CASSPRGYTF | few | TRBV18 | - | TRBJ1-2
TGTGCCAGCAGCTTCGGACAGAAGAACACTGAAGCTTTCTTT | CASSFGQKNTEAFF | once | TRBV7-9 | - | TRBJ1-1
TGTGCCAGTAGTATAGGAGGGACAGGGGCCTTATTGAACACTGAAGCTTTCTTT | CASSIGGTGALLNTEAFF | - | TRBV19 | TRBD1 | TRBJ1-1
TGTGCCAGCAGCGTAGGGGTTAGCGGGGGTGGGGAGACCCAGTACTTC | CASSVGVSGGGETQYF | - | TRBV9 | TRBD2 | TRBJ2-5
TGTGCCAGCAGTTTAGGGGGGACAGGGACAAATAATTCACCCCTCCACTTT | CASSLGGTGTNNSPLHF | - | TRBV28 | TRBD1 | TRBJ1-6
TGCGCCAGCAGCTTGGTCAATACAGGGGCTAATTCACCCCTCCACTTT | CASSLVNTGANSPLHF | few | TRBV5-1 | TRBD1 | TRBJ1-6
TGTGCCAGCAGGAACCCTGGGGGGGGAAGGAATGAGCAGTTCTTC | CASRNPGGGRNEQFF | - | TRBV28 | TRBD2 | TRBJ2-1
TGTGCCAGCAGCTTGGAAGGACTAGCGGCTCTGGAGCTGTTTTTT | CASSLEGLAALELFF | few | TRBV5-6 | TRBD2 | TRBJ2-2
TGTGCCAGTAGTATGAGACAGATGAACACTGAAGCTTTCTTT | CASSMRQMNTEAFF | - | TRBV19 | - | TRBJ1-1
TGTGCCATCAGTTCGTTGAGGCCAGGGGGCGAGGGGTCCTACTACGAGCAGTACTTC | CAISSLRPGGEGSYYEQYF | - | TRBV10-3 | TRBD1 | TRBJ2-7
TGTGCCAGCAGACTGGACAAGAACACTGAAGCTTTCTTT | CASRLDKNTEAFF | - | TRBV6-5 | - | TRBJ1-1
TGTGCAAGTCGCCCCAGGTCCCCGGATCAGCCCCAGCATTTT | CASRPRSPDQPQHF | - | TRBV12-2 | - | TRBJ1-5
TGTGCCAGCAGCTTAGGGGGCGTCGATGGCTACACCTTC | CASSLGGVDGYTF | - | TRBV7-2 | - | TRBJ1-2
TGTGCCAGCAGGCCCGACTTCAGGGTGTCGGACAAAAACATTCAGTACTTC | CASRPDFRVSDKNIQYF | - | TRBV27 | - | TRBJ2-4
TGTGCCAGCAGTTTAGGCGGGGGAGATAATGAGCAGTTCTTC | CASSLGGGDNEQFF | - | TRBV27 | TRBD2 | TRBJ2-1
TGTGCCAGCAGCCAGTGGACAGGGGCCGCGAACACTGAAGCTTTCTTT | CASSQWTGAANTEAFF | - | TRBV3-1/TRBV3-2 | TRBD1 | TRBJ1-1
TGTGCCAGCAGTTACCGGGGCAGGGGTAATAATCAGCCCCAGCATTTT | CASSYRGRGNNQPQHF | - | TRBV28 | - | TRBJ1-5
TGTGCCAGCAGCGTTGGGACTAGCGGGCACAATGAGCAGTTCTTC | CASSVGTSGHNEQFF | - | TRBV9 | TRBD2 | TRBJ2-1
TGTGCCAGCAGTACGATACAGGGGGCAAGCGGGGAGCTGTTTTTT | CASSTIQGASGELFF | few | TRBV6-5 | TRBD1 | TRBJ2-2
TGTGCCTGGAGAGAGGAGAGCTCCTACAATGAGCAGTTCTTC | CAWREESSYNEQFF | - | TRBV30 | - | TRBJ2-1
TGTGCCAGCACCGCGGACAGGTTACTGTTTTTT | CASTADRLLFF | - | TRBV28 | TRBD1 | TRBJ1-4
TGTGCCAGCAGCCAAGATCGTCCCGGACAGAGGGGTGTGACCCAGTACTTC | CASSQDRPGQRGVTQYF | - | TRBV3-1/TRBV3-2 | - | TRBJ2-5
TGTGCCAGCAGCCAAGTCGGGTCCCCCAATGAGCAGTTCTTC | CASSQVGSPNEQFF | few | TRBV4-2 | - | TRBJ2-1
TGTGCCATCACTTTGGACAGGGACTCCTACGAGCAGTACTTC | CAITLDRDSYEQYF | - | TRBV10-3 | TRBD1 | TRBJ2-7
TGCGCCAGCAGAGGGGGGGGAAACACCGGGGAGCTGTTTTTT | CASRGGGNTGELFF | - | TRBV4-3 | - | TRBJ2-2
TGTGCCAGCAGTGAACGCCCGGGAGTCTCCTACAATGAGCAGTTCTTC | CASSERPGVSYNEQFF | - | TRBV25-1 | - | TRBJ2-1
TGCAGCGTTGTACGGGGAATGAACACTGAAGTTTTCTTT | CSVVRGMNTEVFF | - | TRBV29-1 | - | TRBJ1-1
TGTGCCAGCTCACCTATAGGACTTGCAGGAAACACCATATATTTT | CASSPIGLAGNTIYF | - | TRBV18 | - | TRBJ1-3
TGCGCCAGCAGCAAACAGGGGGCGGGAGAGACCCAGTACTTC | CASSKQGAGETQYF | - | TRBV5-1 | TRBD1 | TRBJ2-5
TGCAGCGTTGAATTCCCCGGACTAGCGGGAGATATGCATGAGCAGTTCTTC | CSVEFPGLAGDMHEQFF | - | TRBV29-1 | TRBD2 | TRBJ2-1
TGTGCCAGCAGCTTCAAAAGCGGGGATTACCAAGAGACCCAGTACTTC | CASSFKSGDYQETQYF | - | TRBV5-4 | TRBD2 | TRBJ2-5
TGTGCCAGCAGCCGATCCGGGACTACTAACAATGAGCAGTTCTTC | CASSRSGTTNNEQFF | - | TRBV7-3 | TRBD2 | TRBJ2-1
TGCGCCAGCAGCTTGGTGGGGACAGCTTTCAATGAGCAGTTCTTC | CASSLVGTAFNEQFF | - | TRBV5-1 | TRBD1 | TRBJ2-1
TGTGCCACCAGTGATGAAACAGGGGCTGGTAGCAATGAGCAGTTCTTC | CATSDETGAGSNEQFF | - | TRBV24-1 | TRBD1 | TRBJ2-1
TGTGCCAGTAGTTGGAGGGGGCCTTGGAATGAGCAGTTCTTC | CASSWRGPWNEQFF | - | TRBV19 | - | TRBJ2-1